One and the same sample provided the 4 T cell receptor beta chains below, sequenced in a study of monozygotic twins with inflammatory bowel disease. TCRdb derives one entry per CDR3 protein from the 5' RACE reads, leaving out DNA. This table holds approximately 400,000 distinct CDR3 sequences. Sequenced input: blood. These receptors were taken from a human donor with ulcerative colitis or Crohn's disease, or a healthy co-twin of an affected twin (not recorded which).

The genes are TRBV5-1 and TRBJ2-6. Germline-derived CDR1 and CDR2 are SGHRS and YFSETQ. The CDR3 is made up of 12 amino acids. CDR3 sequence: CASSAEANVLTF.

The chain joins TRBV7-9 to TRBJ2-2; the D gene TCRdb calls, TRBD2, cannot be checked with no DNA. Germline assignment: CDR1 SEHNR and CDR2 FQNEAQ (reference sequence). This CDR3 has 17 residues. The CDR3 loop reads CASSPISGERNTGELFF.

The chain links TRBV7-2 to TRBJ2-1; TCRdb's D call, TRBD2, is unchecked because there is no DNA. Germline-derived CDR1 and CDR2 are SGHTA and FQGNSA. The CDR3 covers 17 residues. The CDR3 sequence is CASSLAKAGRTYNEQFF.

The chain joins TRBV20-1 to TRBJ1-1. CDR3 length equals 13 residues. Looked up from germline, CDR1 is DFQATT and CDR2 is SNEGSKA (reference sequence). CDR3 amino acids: CSARQTLYTEAFF.